The rows below give T cell receptor beta chains drawn from one sample of a study of CXCR3-negative and CXCR3-positive naive CD8 T cells. TCRdb reprocessed the 5' RACE reads and reports one entry per CDR3 protein, with no DNA. The sample has some 150,000 distinct CDR3 sequences. Sequenced: naive CXCR3+ CD8+ T cells from blood. The receptors here all came from a human donor in good health. Some clones in this sample may be carry-over from other donors' samples. Both conserved end residues are part of each CDR3.

J gene: TRBJ2-1; V gene: TRBV4-3; CDR3 protein: CASSQEHRDSYNEQFF
J gene: TRBJ2-7; V gene: TRBV27; CDR3 protein: CASRRPGQLSYEQYF
J gene: TRBJ1-4; V gene: TRBV29-1; CDR3 protein: CRDLREPNREKLFF
J gene: TRBJ2-1; V gene: TRBV6-5; CDR3 protein: CASRSLGNLYNEQFF
J gene: TRBJ2-5; V gene: TRBV28; CDR3 protein: CASSESGLAQETQYF
J gene: TRBJ2-3; V gene: TRBV25-1; CDR3 protein: CASSVGTASYTDTQYF
J gene: TRBJ2-5; V gene: TRBV29-1; CDR3 protein: CSVEGANQETQYF
J gene: TRBJ2-7; V gene: TRBV27; CDR3 protein: CASSPFDEQYF
J gene: TRBJ2-7; V gene: TRBV30; CDR3 protein: CAWSQSTYEQYF
J gene: TRBJ2-3; V gene: TRBV15; CDR3 protein: CATSRDRDTLPTDTQYF
J gene: TRBJ2-7; V gene: TRBV29-1; CDR3 protein: CSVRGLAAESYEQYF
J gene: TRBJ2-7; V gene: TRBV5-1; CDR3 protein: CASSEVGAYEQYF
J gene: TRBJ2-3; V gene: TRBV29-1; CDR3 protein: CSVPGSSGGEDTQYF
J gene: TRBJ2-5; V gene: TRBV29-1; CDR3 protein: CSVSIGESKTQYF
J gene: TRBJ2-7; V gene: TRBV12-3/TRBV12-4; CDR3 protein: CASSTSGGEPRYEQYF
J gene: TRBJ2-7; V gene: TRBV6-6; CDR3 protein: CASSEPRDYSYEQYF
J gene: TRBJ2-3; V gene: TRBV12-3/TRBV12-4; CDR3 protein: CASSFLLLTGWSGTDTQYF
J gene: TRBJ1-3; V gene: TRBV7-8; CDR3 protein: CASSYFDTALSGNTIYF
J gene: TRBJ2-3; V gene: TRBV28; CDR3 protein: CASSLVSSTDTQYF
J gene: TRBJ2-1; V gene: TRBV7-2; CDR3 protein: CASSHLAVNTYNEQFF
J gene: TRBJ1-5; V gene: TRBV28; CDR3 protein: CASSLSGVSNQPQHF
J gene: TRBJ2-7; V gene: TRBV28; CDR3 protein: CASFGGPYEQYF
J gene: TRBJ2-7; V gene: TRBV5-1; CDR3 protein: CASSFTGGAFYEQYF
J gene: TRBJ1-4; V gene: TRBV11-2; CDR3 protein: CASSPGQTTNEKLFF
J gene: TRBJ2-5; V gene: TRBV28; CDR3 protein: CASRRDGQETQYF
J gene: TRBJ2-2; V gene: TRBV10-2; CDR3 protein: CASTRDRESGELFF
J gene: TRBJ2-2; V gene: TRBV7-9; CDR3 protein: CASSLDTGELFF
J gene: TRBJ1-2; V gene: TRBV10-2; CDR3 protein: CASWDGGINYGYTF
J gene: TRBJ2-1; V gene: TRBV5-1; CDR3 protein: CASSLAVKTSGVLNEQFF
J gene: TRBJ2-6; V gene: TRBV29-1; CDR3 protein: CSVEEGTTSGANVLTF
J gene: TRBJ2-2; V gene: TRBV24-1; CDR3 protein: CATSETNTGELFF
J gene: TRBJ2-2; V gene: TRBV15; CDR3 protein: CATSRVSGRWELFF
J gene: TRBJ2-1; V gene: TRBV25-1; CDR3 protein: CASSPGGGDGQFF
J gene: TRBJ1-2; V gene: TRBV7-9; CDR3 protein: CASRLGDTWGYGYTF
J gene: TRBJ2-5; V gene: TRBV11-2; CDR3 protein: CASSFSGSIMETQYF